This is a list of T cell receptor beta chains from one sample in a study of T cell responses to AZD1222 COVID-19 vaccine. Assay: immunoSEQ multiplex PCR; the TCRdb copy retains only in-frame clones and omits some. Of 180,000 or so clones in the sample, about 91% were seen once. The specimen comprised peripheral blood, sampled 28 days after the second AZD1222 dose. These receptors were collected from an adult who received the AZD1222 COVID-19 vaccine. The CDR3 runs from the conserved cysteine through the conserved F or W. Each record gives: clone size, D gene, J gene, V gene, CDR3 DNA, CDR3 protein. A D gene is named only where the DNA matches it firmly. The size entry is marked missing in some rows and otherwise reads once, few, many or a size class.

>few|.|TRBJ1-5|TRBV5-4
TGTGCCAGCAGCTTGGATGAGGATGTAGGGGTTAGGGGCAATCAGCCCCAGCATTTT
CASSLDEDVGVRGNQPQHF
>.|.|TRBJ1-6|TRBV14
TGTGCCAGCAGCTTTTTAAATTCACCCCTCCACTTT
CASSFLNSPLHF
>.|.|TRBJ2-7|TRBV6-6
TGTGCCAGCAGGACATCCGGCGAGCAGTACTTC
CASRTSGEQYF
>.|.|TRBJ2-3|TRBV9
TGTGCCAGCAGCGTGAGCGGAACAACGCAGTATTTT
CASSVSGTTQYF
>.|.|TRBJ1-2|TRBV15
TGTGCCACCAGCACAAGCTTAAGAGTAGGCAACTATGGCTACACCTTC
CATSTSLRVGNYGYTF
>once|TRBD1|TRBJ2-3|TRBV5-1
TGCGCCAGCAGCTTGGAACTACAGGGGGTAGGTAGGGATACGCAGTATTTT
CASSLELQGVGRDTQYF
>.|TRBD2|TRBJ2-7|TRBV6-5
TGTGCCAGCACCACCACTAGCGGGAGATTTTACGAGCAGTACTTC
CASTTTSGRFYEQYF
>.|.|TRBJ1-4|TRBV27
TGTGCCAGCAGAAAAGGACCGGACGGGGGTGGAGAAAAACTGTTTTTT
CASRKGPDGGGEKLFF
>.|TRBD1|TRBJ1-4|TRBV18
TGTGCCAGCTCACCTGACAGGGGCCGGAATGAAAAACTGTTTTTT
CASSPDRGRNEKLFF
>.|TRBD1|TRBJ1-5|TRBV27
TGTGCCACCCGGACAGGAAATAGCAATCAGCCCCAGCATTTT
CATRTGNSNQPQHF